Shown below are 31 T cell receptor beta chains from a single sample sequenced in a study of neurological immune-mediated disorders. One entry per CDR3 protein results from TCRdb running MiXCR on the 5' RACE reads. This sample has tens of thousands of distinct CDR3 sequences; under 4.5% occur once, and the top ten carry just under 3%. Material: PBMCs. These receptors were collected from a woman aged 45-65 years with multiple sclerosis.

This clonotype turned up a few times. The V call is TRBV6-5, the J call TRBJ2-7, with D maybe TRBD1 (5 bases). The length of the CDR3 is 15 residues. V lost 0 bases, J lost 1 base, and 10 bases lay in between. Germline CDR1 MNHEY, CDR2 SVGAGI. The CDR3 nucleotides are TGTGCCAGCAGTTACTCCGTTAGGGGATCCTACGAGCAGTACTTC. Protein sequence: CASSYSVRGSYEQYF.

In this sample, this clonotype turned up many times. This sequence joins TRBV12-3 or TRBV12-4 and TRBJ2-1; D remains unclear. CDR3 size: 14 residues. V was shortened by 3 bases and J by 2 bases, with 8 bases between the two germline ends. The CDR3 coding sequence is TGTGCCAGCAGTTTCCCCTTCACCTACAATGAGCAGTTCTTC. It encodes CASSFPFTYNEQFF.

This clonotype was found many times. V usage is TRBV7-8 and J usage is TRBJ2-1; D not resolved. CDR1 and CDR2 from the germline V gene are SGHVS and FQNEAQ. The CDR3 has 12 residues. The V and J ends lost 5 bases and 8 bases respectively, with 10 bases between them. CDR3 sequence: CASSPYWDEQFF. In DNA form, the CDR3 reads TGTGCCAGCAGCCCTTATTGGGATGAGCAGTTCTTC.

This clonotype was detected ten times or more. V is TRBV7-2 and J is TRBJ2-1; no clear D gene. This CDR3 is built from 13 residues. Germline CDR1 SGHTA, CDR2 FQGNSA. Trimming left V 7 bases short and J 7 bases short, with 14 bases between. DNA of the CDR3: TGTGCCAGCACCCTCGCGGTGGGGAATGAGCAGTTCTTC. Its translation: CASTLAVGNEQFF.

The chain is built from TRBV11-2 and TRBJ2-7; D is unclear. Germline CDR1 and CDR2: SGHAT and FQNNGV. CDR3 length: 14 amino acids. Trimming pared 0 bases from V and 1 base from J, leaving 7 bases between. The DNA of the CDR3 is TGTGCCAGCAGCTTAGATACGGGTTCCTACGAGCAGTACTTC. Translated: CASSLDTGSYEQYF.

There are many counts of this clonotype. The rearrangement uses TRBV5-1 and TRBJ1-2; D may be TRBD1 (6 bases). The CDR3 runs 16 residues. The V and J ends lost 3 bases and 4 bases respectively, with 19 bases between them. The germline V gene has CDR1 SGHRS and CDR2 YFSETQ. CDR3 in DNA: TGCGCCAGCAGCTCGACGAAGACAGGTGGGGCCTATGGCTACACCTTC. Protein: CASSSTKTGGAYGYTF.

This clonotype occurred many times. A much larger clone lies a single base off, so this may be a read error. The chain is built from TRBV25-1 and TRBJ2-7, with 9 bases fitting TRBD2. CDR3 length equals 14 residues. Germline trimming cut 6 bases from V and 0 bases from J; bases unmatched to any gene: 3. The germline gives CDR1 MGHDK, CDR2 SYGVNS. CDR3 in DNA: TGTGCCAGCAGCCTAGCGGGGAACTCCTACGAGCAGTACTTC. As protein: CASSLAGNSYEQYF.

This clonotype occurred many times. The J gene is TRBJ2-3, the V gene TRBV20-1; possibly TRBD1 or TRBD2 for D (5 bases each). The CDR3 sequence is 13 residues long. The germline CDR1 and CDR2 sequences are DFQATT and SNEGSKA (reference sequence). The germline V and J ends were trimmed by 3 bases and 4 bases, with 11 bases remaining between them. CDR3 loop: CSARGDGADTQYF. The CDR3 DNA follows: TGCAGTGCTAGGGGGGATGGGGCAGATACGCAGTATTTT.

At least ten counts were recorded for this clonotype. The V call is TRBV9, the J call TRBJ2-7; 10 nucleotides line up with TRBD1. V gave up 3 bases and J gave up 6 bases; unmatched junction bases: 3. CDR1 SGDLS and CDR2 YYNGEE come from the germline V gene. This CDR3 has 13 amino acids. This CDR3 is CASSAGQGSEQYF. The CDR3 nucleotides are TGTGCCAGCAGCGCGGGACAGGGGTCCGAGCAGTACTTC.

This clonotype was picked up many times. The CDR3 coding sequence is TGCAGCGTTGATAGAGGGGTGTCTGAAGCTTTCTTT. This encodes CSVDRGVSEAFF. This chain uses TRBV29-1 with TRBJ1-1; TRBD1 is a possible D gene (5 bases). Germline lookup yields CDR1 SQVTM and CDR2 ANQGSEA. The ends were cut back, 3 bases at V and 6 bases at J, with 11 bases in the middle. The CDR3 spans 12 residues. The full variable domain, with the rest looked up from reference TRBV29-1 and TRBJ1-1, is SAVISQKPSRDICQRGTSLTIQCQVDSQVTMMFWYRQQPGQSLTLIATANQGSEATYESGFVIDKFPISRPNLTFSTLTVSNMSPEDSSIYLCSVDRGVSEAFFGQGTRLTVV.

This clonotype has a handful of counts. V and J are TRBV5-1 and TRBJ2-1, with TRBD2 as a possible D gene (6 bases). The length of the CDR3 is 14 residues. Trimming stripped 6 bases from V and 7 bases from J, with 17 bases between. The germline V gene encodes CDR1 SGHRS and CDR2 YFSETQ. The CDR3 region is CASTPLAGSNEQFF. CDR3 in DNA: TGCGCCAGCACCCCGTTGGCCGGGAGTAATGAGCAGTTCTTC. Variable domain in full (rest from reference TRBV5-1 and TRBJ2-1): KAGVTQTPRYLIKTRGQQVTLSCSPISGHRSVSWYQQTPGQGLQFLFEYFSETQRNKGNFPGRFSGRQFSNSRSEMNVSTLELGDSALYLCASTPLAGSNEQFFGPGTRLTVL.

This clonotype was found many times. The rearrangement joins TRBV10-3 to TRBJ2-5; perhaps TRBD2 as D (5 bases). Germline-derived CDR1 and CDR2 are ENHRY and SYGVKD. CDR3 length equals 13 residues. Trimming cost V 10 bases and J 0 bases, with 12 bases left between them. The CDR3 DNA follows: TGTGCCACCGAAAGCGGTAACCAAGAGACCCAGTACTTC. Its translation is CATESGNQETQYF.

This clonotype was detected many times. The rearrangement uses TRBV6-5 and TRBJ2-1; 10 bases fit TRBD1. The CDR3 spans 15 residues. Germline CDR1 and CDR2: MNHEY and SVGAGI. After removal of 6 bases from V and 8 bases from J, the junction contained 10 bases not matched to a gene. CDR3 residues: CASRFDRGRFYEQFF. Here the CDR3 DNA reads TGTGCCAGCAGATTCGACAGGGGGCGGTTCTATGAGCAGTTCTTC.

In its sample, this clonotype was seen many times. J is TRBJ2-5 and V is TRBV20-1; a weak D match, TRBD1 (6 bases). This CDR3 region has 13 residues. Germline CDR1 and CDR2: DFQATT and SNEGSKA (reference sequence). V gave up 6 bases and J gave up 2 bases, with 13 bases separating them. CDR3 coding DNA: TGCAGTGCAACATCAGGGGCACAAGAGACCCAGTACTTC. This gives the protein CSATSGAQETQYF.

The chain employs TRBV27 and TRBJ2-7, with D perhaps matching TRBD2 (5 bases). Germline V gives CDR1 MNHEY, CDR2 SMNVEV (reference sequence). CDR3 length equals 15 residues. Trimming removed 1 base at V and 4 bases at J, with 14 bases between. CDR3 nucleotide sequence: TGTGCCAGCAGTTTATTTTTCGAGGGATCTTACGAGCAGTACTTC. Translated, it gives CASSLFFEGSYEQYF.

This clonotype has ten or more counts. The rearrangement joins TRBV15 to TRBJ2-5; D ambiguous. The CDR3 runs 12 residues. The germline V gene has CDR1 LNHNV and CDR2 YYDKDF (reference sequence). Trimming took off 1 base at V and 1 base at J, with 1 base between the two ends. CDR3 loop: CATSRGQETQYF. For the CDR3, the DNA is TGTGCCACCAGCAGAGGCCAAGAGACCCAGTACTTC.

This clonotype was counted ten times or more. The chain recombines TRBV12-3 or TRBV12-4 with TRBJ2-3; 13 bases agree with TRBD2. V shed 6 bases, J shed 0 bases, and the junction held 9 bases outside the gene matches. The CDR3 length is 18 residues. DNA for the CDR3: TGTGCCAGCAGCAAACTCGGACTAGCGGGGGCGAGCACAGATACGCAGTATTTT. Protein: CASSKLGLAGASTDTQYF.

This clonotype was counted many times. The chain combines TRBV27 with TRBJ2-7, with D possibly called TRBD1 or TRBD2 (6 bases each). This CDR3 spans 12 amino acids. The germline CDR1 and CDR2 sequences are MNHEY and SMNVEV (reference sequence). V lost 5 bases and J 3 bases, leaving 8 bases between the germline ends. The CDR3: CASSKGGYEQYF. The CDR3 DNA is TGTGCCAGCAGTAAGGGGGGCTACGAGCAGTACTTC.

This clonotype was recorded at least ten times. The chain's CDR3 is CASSAEGRTGTEAFF. The CDR3 DNA reads TGTGCCAGCAGTGCGGAGGGGAGAACGGGCACTGAAGCTTTCTTT. The gene calls are TRBV2 and TRBJ1-1; D might be TRBD1 (5 bases). V gave up 4 bases and J gave up 4 bases, with 16 bases separating them. CDR1 SNHLY and CDR2 FYNNEI come from the germline V gene. The CDR3 is 15 amino acids.

Ten or more counts support this clonotype. J is TRBJ1-2 and V is TRBV7-3, with 7 bases matching TRBD1. The CDR3 is 13 residues long. With 4 bases clipped from V and 6 bases from J, the junction kept 5 bases outside the gene matches. In germline, CDR1 is SGHTA, CDR2 FQGTGA. DNA of the CDR3: TGTGCCAGCAGCTCCAGACAGGGCGATGGCTACACCTTC. Translated: CASSSRQGDGYTF.

This clonotype was observed many times. The rearrangement joins TRBV27 to TRBJ1-4; D uncertain. V lost 10 bases and J lost 7, with 16 bases in between. CDR1 is MNHEY, CDR2 SMNVEV, per germline (reference sequence). The CDR3 sequence is 13 residues long. The CDR3 coding sequence is TGTGCCACCGATACAGTCGGGGTTGAAAAACTGTTTTTT. It encodes CATDTVGVEKLFF.

This clonotype was counted at least ten times. The CDR3 sequence: CASSVGGRTEAFF. Here the CDR3 DNA reads TGTGCCAGCAGCGTGGGGGGTCGTACTGAAGCTTTCTTT. The chain has TRBV9 and TRBJ1-1, with TRBD1 as a possible D gene (5 bases). Germline CDR1 SGDLS, CDR2 YYNGEE. The CDR3 length is 13 residues. V lost 2 bases and J 5 bases, leaving 10 bases between the germline ends.

Many counts were recorded for this clonotype. This sequence joins TRBV6-5 and TRBJ2-3; TRBD2 aligns across 8 bases. Germline loops: CDR1 MNHEY, CDR2 SVGAGI. The CDR3 covers 17 residues. V gave up 2 bases and J gave up 1 base; unmatched junction bases: 8. This chain's CDR3 is CASSYGSTSGRTDTQYF. In nucleotides, the CDR3 is TGTGCCAGCAGTTACGGATCAACTAGCGGCCGCACAGATACGCAGTATTTT.

Ten or more counts support this clonotype. The V gene is TRBV20-1, the J gene TRBJ2-1; 7 bases line up with TRBD1. CDR1 is DFQATT, CDR2 SNEGSKA, per germline (reference sequence). With V trimmed by 3 bases and J by 7 bases, 9 bases remained unmatched. This CDR3 is built from 14 residues. The CDR3 sequence: CSAREMTGINEQFF. The CDR3 coding sequence is TGCAGTGCTAGGGAGATGACAGGGATTAATGAGCAGTTCTTC.

The table lists this clonotype with many counts. The chain is built from TRBV6-2 or TRBV6-3 and TRBJ2-2, with no clear D. The CDR3 is 18 amino acids. V lost 0 bases and J lost 1, with 15 bases in between. The germline CDR1 and CDR2 sequences are MNHEY and SVGEGT. DNA for the CDR3: TGTGCCAGCAGTTACTCGGACCGTAAGACACTGAACACCGGGGAGCTGTTTTTT. It is translated as CASSYSDRKTLNTGELFF.

A remark on this clonotype: This may come from a read error, since a much larger clone is one base off. V is TRBV28 and J is TRBJ2-2, with D perhaps matching TRBD1 or TRBD2 (5 bases each). CDR1 is MDHEN and CDR2 is SYDVKM in the germline V gene. The CDR3 is made up of 15 amino acids. CDR3 sequence: CASRSQGPNTGALFF. CDR3 in DNA: TGTGCCAGCAGGAGTCAGGGTCCGAACACCGGGGCGCTGTTTTTT.

About this clonotype itself: A read error is possible here, since a much larger clone lies one base away. This sequence joins TRBV20-1 and TRBJ1-1, with TRBD1 matching over 11 bases. The germline V gene has CDR1 DFQATT and CDR2 SNEGSKA (reference sequence). The CDR3 totals 13 residues. As DNA, the CDR3 is TGCAGTGATAGAGGGACAGGGGGAACTGAAGCTTTCTTT. Translating it yields CSDRGTGGTEAFF.

This clonotype was observed at least ten times. V and J are TRBV7-9 and TRBJ1-1; weak D call: TRBD1 (6 bases). V dropped 5 bases and J dropped 5 bases, with 21 bases sitting between them. Per the germline V gene, CDR1 is SEHNR and CDR2 is FQNEAQ (reference sequence). The CDR3 loop spans 16 amino acids. The CDR3 loop reads CASSPSRGGGGTEAFF. The DNA of the CDR3 is TGTGCCAGCAGCCCCTCGCGGGGGGGCGGAGGGACTGAAGCTTTCTTT.

Points on this clonotype: Given a much more abundant clone one base away, this may be a read error. V and J are TRBV12-3 or TRBV12-4 and TRBJ1-1; D possibly corresponds to TRBD1 (5 bases). This CDR3 has 12 amino acids. The CDR3 coding sequence is TGTGCCAGCAGCTCGACAGCCACTGCAGCTTTCTTT. This codes for CASSSTATAAFF.

This clonotype appeared many times. The chain couples TRBV3-1 to TRBJ1-5, with D unresolved. Trimming cost V 2 bases and J 3 bases, with 8 bases left between them. Per germline, CDR1 LGHDT and CDR2 YNNKEL (reference sequence). The CDR3 spans 14 residues. The chain's CDR3 is CASSQSQVNQPQHF. The CDR3 nucleotides are TGTGCCAGCAGCCAATCGCAGGTCAATCAGCCCCAGCATTTT.

This clonotype was seen at least ten times. The genes are TRBV6-5 and TRBJ1-4; D is uncertain. V shed 2 bases and J shed 0 bases, with 7 bases lying between them. The CDR3 covers 15 residues. Germline values: CDR1 MNHEY, CDR2 SVGAGI. As DNA, the CDR3 is TGTGCCAGCAGTTACGGCGGGGCAACTAATGAAAAACTGTTTTTT. This encodes CASSYGGATNEKLFF.